Sequencing of this T cell receptor (beta chain) was carried out in a study of T-cell memory formation after mild COVID-19. V lost 3 bases, J lost 2 bases, and 0 bases stayed unmatched. The CDR3 has 15 amino acids. The germline CDR1 and CDR2 sequences are KGHSH and LQKENI. TCRdb re-analysed the 5' RACE reads in MiXCR, keeping a single row per CDR3 protein. The repertoire holds around 200,000 distinct CDR3 sequences, with 7.5% to 10% as singletons. Many counts were recorded for this clonotype. The genes are TRBV18 and TRBJ2-1, with 11 positions matching TRBD2. Sequenced sample: PBMCs or a T cell subset sorted from them (not recorded which). The TCR was taken from a man aged 18 to 30 who had mild COVID-19 (a few samples of this study predate the infection). Cell type and time point are not known. The CDR3 reads CASSPSGGAYNEQFF. CDR3 nucleotides: TGTGCCAGCTCACCTAGCGGGGGGGCCTACAATGAGCAGTTCTTC. The whole variable domain, remainder taken from reference TRBV18 and TRBJ2-1, is NAGVMQNPRHLVRRRGQEARLRCSPMKGHSHVYWYRQLPEEGLKFMVYLQKENIIDESGMPKERFSAEFPKEGPSILRIQQVVRGDSAAYFCASSPSGGAYNEQFFGPGTRLTVL.